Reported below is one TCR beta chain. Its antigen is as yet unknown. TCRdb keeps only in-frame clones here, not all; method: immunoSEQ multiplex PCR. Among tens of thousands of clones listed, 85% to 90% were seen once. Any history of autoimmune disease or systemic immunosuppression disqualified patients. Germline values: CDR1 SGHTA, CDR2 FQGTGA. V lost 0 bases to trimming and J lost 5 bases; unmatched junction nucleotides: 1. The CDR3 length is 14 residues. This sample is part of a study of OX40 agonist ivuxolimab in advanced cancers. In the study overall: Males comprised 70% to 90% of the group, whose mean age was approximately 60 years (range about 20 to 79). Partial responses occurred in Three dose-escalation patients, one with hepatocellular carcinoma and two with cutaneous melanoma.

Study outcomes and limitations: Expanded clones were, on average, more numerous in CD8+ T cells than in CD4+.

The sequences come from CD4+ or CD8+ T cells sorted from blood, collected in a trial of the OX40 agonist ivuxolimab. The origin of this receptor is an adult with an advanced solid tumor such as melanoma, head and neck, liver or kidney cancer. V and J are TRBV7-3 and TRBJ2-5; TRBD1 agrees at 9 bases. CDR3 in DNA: TGTGCCAGCAGCTTAACTGGGACAGGGGAGACCCAGTACTTC. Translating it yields CASSLTGTGETQYF.